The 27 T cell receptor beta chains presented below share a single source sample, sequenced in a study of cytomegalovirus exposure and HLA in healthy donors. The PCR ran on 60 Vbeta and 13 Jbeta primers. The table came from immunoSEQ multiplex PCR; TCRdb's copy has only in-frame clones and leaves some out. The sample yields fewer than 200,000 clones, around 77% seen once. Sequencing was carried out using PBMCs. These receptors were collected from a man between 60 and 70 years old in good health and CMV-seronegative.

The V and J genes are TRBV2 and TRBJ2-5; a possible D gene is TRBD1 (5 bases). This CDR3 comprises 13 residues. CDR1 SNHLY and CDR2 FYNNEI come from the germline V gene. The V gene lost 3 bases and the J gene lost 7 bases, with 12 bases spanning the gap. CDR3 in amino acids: CASSDLQGGTQYF. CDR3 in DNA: TGTGCCAGCAGTGATTTGCAGGGCGGGACCCAGTACTTC.

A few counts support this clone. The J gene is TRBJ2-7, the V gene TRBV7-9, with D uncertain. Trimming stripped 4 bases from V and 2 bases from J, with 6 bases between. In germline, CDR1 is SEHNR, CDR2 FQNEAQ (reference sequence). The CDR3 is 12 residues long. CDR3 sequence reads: CASSSSAYEQYF. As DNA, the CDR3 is TGTGCCAGCAGCTCCAGCGCCTACGAGCAGTACTTC.

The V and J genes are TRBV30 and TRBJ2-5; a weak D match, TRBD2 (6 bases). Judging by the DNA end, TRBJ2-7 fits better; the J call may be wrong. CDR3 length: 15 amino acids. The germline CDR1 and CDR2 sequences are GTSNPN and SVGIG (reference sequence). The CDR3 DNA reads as TGTGCCTGGAGTGCTGGAGCGGGCCCCTCCTACGAGCAGTACTTC. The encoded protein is CAWSAGAGPSYEQYF.

CDR3 nucleotide sequence: TGTGCCAGTAGTCCTCAGGCGAACACCGGGGAGCTGTTTTTT. Its translation: CASSPQANTGELFF. This sequence joins TRBV19 and TRBJ2-2; D is unclear. CDR3 length: 14 residues. Trimming left V 5 bases short and J 0 bases short, with 7 bases between. CDR1 and CDR2 from the germline V gene are LNHDA and SQIVND (reference sequence).

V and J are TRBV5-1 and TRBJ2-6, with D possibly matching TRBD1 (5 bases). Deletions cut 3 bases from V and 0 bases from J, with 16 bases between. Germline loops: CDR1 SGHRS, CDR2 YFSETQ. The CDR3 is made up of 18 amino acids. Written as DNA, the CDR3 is TGCGCCAGCAGCTCTCTCCAGGGTTCCCCCTCTGGGGCCAACGTCCTGACTTTC. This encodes CASSSLQGSPSGANVLTF.

Here the CDR3 reads CASRQTGRNQPQHF. The CDR3 DNA reads TGTGCCAGCAGGCAGACAGGGAGGAATCAGCCCCAGCATTTT. The J gene is TRBJ1-5, the V gene TRBV6-5; TRBD1 matches at 7 bases. Germline V gene data show CDR1 as MNHEY and CDR2 as SVGAGI. V shed 6 bases, J shed 4 bases, and the junction held 6 bases outside the gene matches. The CDR3 is 14 residues long.

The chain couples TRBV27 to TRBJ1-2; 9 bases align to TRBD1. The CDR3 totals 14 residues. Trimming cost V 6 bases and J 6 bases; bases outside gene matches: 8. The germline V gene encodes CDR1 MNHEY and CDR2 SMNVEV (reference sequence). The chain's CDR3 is CASRRTGGENGYTF. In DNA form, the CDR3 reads TGTGCCAGCAGGCGAACAGGGGGCGAAAATGGCTACACCTTC.

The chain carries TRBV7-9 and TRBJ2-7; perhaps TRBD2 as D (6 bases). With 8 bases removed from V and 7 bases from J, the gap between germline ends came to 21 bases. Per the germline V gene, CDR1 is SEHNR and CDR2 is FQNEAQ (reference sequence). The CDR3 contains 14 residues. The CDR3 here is CASWGPASEGEQYF. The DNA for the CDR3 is TGTGCCAGCTGGGGACCGGCTTCGGAGGGAGAGCAGTACTTC.

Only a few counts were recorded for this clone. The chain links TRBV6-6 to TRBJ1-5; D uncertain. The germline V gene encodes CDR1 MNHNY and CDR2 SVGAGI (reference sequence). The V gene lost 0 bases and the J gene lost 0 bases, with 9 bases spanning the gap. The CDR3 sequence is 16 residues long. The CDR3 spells CASSYSGQYSNQPQHF. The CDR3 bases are TGTGCCAGCAGTTACTCTGGGCAGTATAGCAATCAGCCCCAGCATTTT.

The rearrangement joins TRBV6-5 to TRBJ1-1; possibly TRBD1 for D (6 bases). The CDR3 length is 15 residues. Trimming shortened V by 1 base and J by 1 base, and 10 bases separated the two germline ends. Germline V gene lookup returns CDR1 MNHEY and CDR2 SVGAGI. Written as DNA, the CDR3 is TGTGCCAGCAGTTACTTTGCAGGGGAGAACACTGAAGCTTTCTTT. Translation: CASSYFAGENTEAFF.

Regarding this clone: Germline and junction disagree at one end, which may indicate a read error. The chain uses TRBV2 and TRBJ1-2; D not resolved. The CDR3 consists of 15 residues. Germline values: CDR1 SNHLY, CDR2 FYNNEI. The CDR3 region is CASSEGGSTNYGYPF. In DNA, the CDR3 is TGTGCCAGCAGTGAGGGAGGGAGCACCAACTATGGCTACCCCTTC.

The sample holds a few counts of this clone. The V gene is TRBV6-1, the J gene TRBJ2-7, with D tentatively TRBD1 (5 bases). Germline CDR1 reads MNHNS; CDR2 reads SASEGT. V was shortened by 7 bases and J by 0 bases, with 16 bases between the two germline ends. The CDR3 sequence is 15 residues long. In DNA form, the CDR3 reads TGTGCCAGCACTAAGGGGTGGGAAAACTCCTACGAGCAGTACTTC. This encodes CASTKGWENSYEQYF.

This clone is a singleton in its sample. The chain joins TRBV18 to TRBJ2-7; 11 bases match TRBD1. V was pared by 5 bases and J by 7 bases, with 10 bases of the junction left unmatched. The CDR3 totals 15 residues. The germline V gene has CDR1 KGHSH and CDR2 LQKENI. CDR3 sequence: CASSSSGTGGSEQYF. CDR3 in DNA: TGTGCCAGCTCATCTTCCGGGACAGGGGGTAGTGAGCAGTACTTC.

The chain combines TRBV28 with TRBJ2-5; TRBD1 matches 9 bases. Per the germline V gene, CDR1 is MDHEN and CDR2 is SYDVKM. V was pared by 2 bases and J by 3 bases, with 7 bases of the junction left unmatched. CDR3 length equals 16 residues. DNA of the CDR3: TGTGCCAGCAGTTTACTTATTGGGACAGGGAAAGAGACCCAGTACTTC. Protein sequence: CASSLLIGTGKETQYF.

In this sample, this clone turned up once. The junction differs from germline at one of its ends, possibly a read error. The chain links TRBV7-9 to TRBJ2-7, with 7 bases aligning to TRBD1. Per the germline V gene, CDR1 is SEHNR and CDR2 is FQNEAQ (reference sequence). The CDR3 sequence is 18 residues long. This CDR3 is CSSSLAQGDSQSSYEQYF. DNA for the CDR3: TGTTCCAGCAGCTTAGCGCAGGGGGACAGCCAAAGCTCCTACGAGCAGTACTTC.

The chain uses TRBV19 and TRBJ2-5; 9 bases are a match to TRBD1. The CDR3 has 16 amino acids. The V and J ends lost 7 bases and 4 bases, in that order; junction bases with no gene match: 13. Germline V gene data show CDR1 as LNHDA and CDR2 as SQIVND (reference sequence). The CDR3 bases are TGTGCCAGTAAAGTCGAGGACAGGGGATTATCAGAGACCCAGTACTTC. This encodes CASKVEDRGLSETQYF.

In DNA form, the CDR3 reads TGTGCCAGCACCAAGGAGGCGGGAGAAAATGAGCAGTTCTTC. Its translation is CASTKEAGENEQFF. This chain connects TRBV9 to TRBJ2-1; 7 positions match TRBD2. The CDR3 has 14 amino acids. With 6 bases clipped from V and 7 bases from J, the junction kept 10 bases outside the gene matches. The V gene's germline CDR1 is SGDLS and CDR2 YYNGEE.

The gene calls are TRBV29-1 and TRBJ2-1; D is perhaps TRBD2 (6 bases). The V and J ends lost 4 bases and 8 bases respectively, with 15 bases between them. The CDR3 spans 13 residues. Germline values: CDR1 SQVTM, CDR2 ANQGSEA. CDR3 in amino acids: CSVVSGTRDEQFF. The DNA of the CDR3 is TGCAGCGTTGTTAGCGGTACTAGGGATGAGCAGTTCTTC.

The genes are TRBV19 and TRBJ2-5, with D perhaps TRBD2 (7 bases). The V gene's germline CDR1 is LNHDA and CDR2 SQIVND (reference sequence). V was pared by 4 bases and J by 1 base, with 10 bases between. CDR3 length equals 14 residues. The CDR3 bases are TGTGCCAGTAGTAGGGCGGGGGCCCAAGAGACCCAGTACTTC. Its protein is CASSRAGAQETQYF. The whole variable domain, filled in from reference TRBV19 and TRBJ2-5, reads DGGITQSPKYLFRKEGQNVTLSCEQNLNHDAMYWYRQDPGQGLRLIYYSQIVNDFQKGDIAEGYSVSREKKESFPLTVTSAQKNPTAFYLCASSRAGAQETQYFGPGTRLLVL.

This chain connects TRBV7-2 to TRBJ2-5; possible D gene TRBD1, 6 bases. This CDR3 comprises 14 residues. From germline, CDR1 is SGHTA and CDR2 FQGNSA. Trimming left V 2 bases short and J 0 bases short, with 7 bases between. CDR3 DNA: TGTGCCAGCAGCTTACGGACAGACCAAGAGACCCAGTACTTC. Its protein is CASSLRTDQETQYF.

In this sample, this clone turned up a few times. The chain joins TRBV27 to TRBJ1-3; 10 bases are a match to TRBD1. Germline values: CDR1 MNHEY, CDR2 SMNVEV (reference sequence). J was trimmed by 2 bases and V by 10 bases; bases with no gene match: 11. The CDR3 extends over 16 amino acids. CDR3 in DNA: TGTGCCACCGCTCCGGGACAGGGGAGCCCTGGAAACACCATATATTTT. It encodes CATAPGQGSPGNTIYF.

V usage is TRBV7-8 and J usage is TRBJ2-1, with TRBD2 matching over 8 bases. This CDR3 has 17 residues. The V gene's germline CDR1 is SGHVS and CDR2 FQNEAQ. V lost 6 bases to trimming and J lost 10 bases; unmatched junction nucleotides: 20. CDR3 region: CASSSSVAGRPTKEQFF. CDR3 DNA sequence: TGTGCCAGCAGTTCCTCTGTAGCGGGGAGACCTACAAAGGAGCAGTTCTTC.

CDR3 amino acids: CASSLEGGITEAFF. The DNA for the CDR3 is TGTGCCAGCAGCTTAGAGGGGGGGATCACTGAAGCTTTCTTT. This rearrangement joins TRBV11-2 to TRBJ1-1; tentative D call: TRBD1 (5 bases). Germline loops: CDR1 SGHAT, CDR2 FQNNGV. The germline V and J ends were trimmed by 0 bases and 4 bases, with 9 bases remaining between them. The CDR3 extends over 14 amino acids. The full variable domain, its missing parts supplied by reference TRBV11-2 and TRBJ1-1, is EAGVAQSPRYKIIEKRQSVAFWCNPISGHATLYWYQQILGQGPKLLIQFQNNGVVDDSQLPKDRFSAERLKGVDSTLKIQPAKLEDSAVYLCASSLEGGITEAFFGQGTRLTVV.

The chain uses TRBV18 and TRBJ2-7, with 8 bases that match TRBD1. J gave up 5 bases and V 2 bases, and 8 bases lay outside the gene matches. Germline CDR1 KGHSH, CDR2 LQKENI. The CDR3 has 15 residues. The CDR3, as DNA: TGTGCCAGCTCACCAATCGGACAGGGTACCCACGAGCAGTACTTC. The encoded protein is CASSPIGQGTHEQYF.

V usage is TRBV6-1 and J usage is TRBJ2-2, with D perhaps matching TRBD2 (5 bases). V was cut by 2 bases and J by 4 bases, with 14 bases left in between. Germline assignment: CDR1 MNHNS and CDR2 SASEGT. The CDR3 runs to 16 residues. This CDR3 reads CASSEILSGSTGELFF. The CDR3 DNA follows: TGTGCCAGCAGTGAAATACTTTCGGGGAGCACCGGGGAGCTGTTTTTT.

CDR3 coding DNA: TGTGCCATCAGCGGACAGCTGAACACTGAAGCTTTCTTT. Its translation is CAISGQLNTEAFF. J is TRBJ1-1 and V is TRBV10-3, with a weak D call TRBD1 (6 bases). Trimming took off 6 bases at V and 0 bases at J, with 8 bases between the two ends. The CDR3 extends over 13 amino acids. Germline-derived CDR1 and CDR2 are ENHRY and SYGVKD.

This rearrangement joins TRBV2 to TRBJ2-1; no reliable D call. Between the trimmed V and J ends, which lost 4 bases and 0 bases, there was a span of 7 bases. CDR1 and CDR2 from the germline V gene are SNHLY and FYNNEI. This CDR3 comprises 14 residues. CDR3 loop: CASSVVSSYNEQFF. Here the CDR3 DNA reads TGTGCCAGCAGTGTAGTGAGCTCCTACAATGAGCAGTTCTTC. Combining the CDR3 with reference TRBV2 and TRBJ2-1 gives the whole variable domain EPEVTQTPSHQVTQMGQEVILRCVPISNHLYFYWYRQILGQKVEFLVSFYNNEISEKSEIFDDQFSVERPDGSNFTLKIRSTKLEDSAMYFCASSVVSSYNEQFFGPGTRLTVL.